The 22 T cell receptor beta chains presented below share a single source sample, sequenced in a study of T cells in Graves' hyperthyroidism and ophthalmopathy. Using RNA transcripts as the source, TCR beta CDR3 regions were amplified. The study used the HTBI primer set for a first-round RT-PCR of the TCR CDR3. TCRdb redid the calling of the multiplex PCR reads with MiXCR, one entry per CDR3 protein. The sample has 550,000 to 600,000 distinct CDR3 sequences, over 15% seen once; the top ten hold around a sixth. The sample consisted of blood. All receptors come from a young woman with Graves' hyperthyroidism.

This clonotype turned up a few times. The chain has TRBV20-1 and TRBJ2-3, with TRBD1 matching over 8 bases. The V gene end was trimmed by 2 bases and the J gene end by 4 bases; junction bases not matched to a gene: 8. Germline V lookup: CDR1 DFQATT, CDR2 SNEGSKA (reference sequence). The CDR3 is made up of 15 amino acids. The CDR3 nucleotides read TGCAGTGCTAGATCGACAGGGGAGAGGGCAGATACGCAGTATTTT. Amino acids: CSARSTGERADTQYF.

The chain recombines TRBV29-1 with TRBJ2-3; D not certain. The CDR3 is made up of 13 amino acids. Trimming took 4 bases from V and 5 from J, leaving 13 bases between them. Germline CDR1 reads SQVTM; CDR2 reads ANQGSEA. CDR3 sequence: CSVGGPKGDTQYF. In DNA form, the CDR3 reads TGCAGCGTTGGGGGTCCGAAGGGAGATACGCAGTATTTT.

V gene TRBV27 combines with J gene TRBJ1-2, with a possible D match to TRBD1 (5 bases). Trimming cost V 3 bases and J 6 bases, with 14 bases left between them. CDR1 is MNHEY, CDR2 SMNVEV, per germline (reference sequence). The length of the CDR3 is 14 residues. The CDR3 here is CASSFQGGVDGYTF. The CDR3 region has the DNA TGTGCCAGCAGTTTCCAGGGAGGCGTCGATGGCTACACCTTC.

Notes on this clonotype: Relative to the germline gene, one junction end is altered; a read error may explain this. The chain carries TRBV19 and TRBJ1-5; 9 positions agree with TRBD1. From germline, CDR1 is LNHDA and CDR2 SQIVND (reference sequence). This CDR3 has 16 amino acids. The CDR3 nucleotides read TGTGCCAGTAGTATTGGGACAGGGAGTCTCAATCAACCCCAGCATTTT. Translation gives CASSIGTGSLNQPQHF.

V gene TRBV12-3 or TRBV12-4 combines with J gene TRBJ1-4, with D hard to call. V was clipped by 6 bases and J by 0 bases, with 5 bases between them. The CDR3 loop spans 13 amino acids. In DNA, the CDR3 is TGTGCCAGCAGAAGGGCAACTAATGAAAAACTGTTTTTT. It specifies CASRRATNEKLFF.

The chain recombines TRBV30 with TRBJ1-1; TRBD1 matches at 9 bases. The V and J ends lost 8 bases and 6 bases, in that order; junction bases with no gene match: 7. The germline V gene encodes CDR1 GTSNPN and CDR2 SVGIG (reference sequence). CDR3 length: 12 amino acids. CDR3 sequence: CARDRVSPEAFF. Written as DNA, the CDR3 is TGTGCCCGGGACAGGGTCTCCCCTGAAGCTTTCTTT.

This clonotype was found many times. This rearrangement joins TRBV2 to TRBJ2-3; 9 bases are shared with TRBD2. The CDR3 is 17 residues long. V lost 3 bases to trimming and J lost 6 bases; unmatched junction nucleotides: 13. Per the germline V gene, CDR1 is SNHLY and CDR2 is FYNNEI. The CDR3: CASSDPLRSGGYDTQYF. CDR3 DNA sequence: TGTGCCAGCAGTGATCCCCTGAGGAGCGGGGGGTATGATACGCAGTATTTT.

There are a few counts of this clonotype. The chain uses TRBV5-1 and TRBJ2-2; 8 nucleotides agree with TRBD1. CDR1 and CDR2 from the germline V gene are SGHRS and YFSETQ. This CDR3 has 15 amino acids. The trim removed 2 bases at V and 2 bases at J, leaving 2 bases unmatched. As DNA, the CDR3 is TGCGCCAGCAGCTTCAGGGGGCAAAACACCGGGGAGCTGTTTTTT. It is translated as CASSFRGQNTGELFF.

This clonotype was seen at least ten times. The chain carries TRBV6-6 and TRBJ2-7, with 9 bases lining up with TRBD2. The germline CDR1 and CDR2 sequences are MNHNY and SVGAGI (reference sequence). V shed 1 base, J shed 0 bases, and the junction held 4 bases outside the gene matches. There are 16 residues in the CDR3. The CDR3 region has the DNA TGTGCCAGCAGTTACTACCTAGCGGGGAGCTCCTACGAGCAGTACTTC. This codes for CASSYYLAGSSYEQYF.

V usage is TRBV6-1 and J usage is TRBJ2-1, with D tentatively TRBD2 (6 bases). This CDR3 is built from 20 residues. The germline CDR1 and CDR2 sequences are MNHNS and SASEGT. Trimming stripped 6 bases from V and 0 bases from J, with 27 bases between. CDR3 sequence (DNA): TGTGCCAGCAGAACGCCCGGGACTGGCGGGGAGATAGGCTCCTACAATGAGCAGTTCTTC. This translates into CASRTPGTGGEIGSYNEQFF.

The V and J genes are TRBV10-1 and TRBJ1-1; 7 bases are shared with TRBD1. CDR1 is WNHNN and CDR2 is SYGVQD in the germline V gene (reference sequence). This CDR3 contains 16 residues. The J segment lost 4 bases and the V segment lost 0 bases, leaving 8 bases of the junction unmatched. CDR3 protein: CASSESRTGYVTEAFF. The CDR3 nucleotides are TGCGCCAGCAGTGAGTCGCGGACAGGTTATGTCACTGAAGCTTTCTTT.

This clonotype was detected ten times or more. V usage is TRBV6-2 or TRBV6-3 and J usage is TRBJ2-3; D call uncertain. Germline values: CDR1 MNHEY, CDR2 SVGEGT. There are 13 residues in the CDR3. V lost 0 bases, J lost 2 bases, and 3 bases lay in between. The CDR3 region is CASSYSYTDTQYF. In nucleotides, the CDR3 is TGTGCCAGCAGTTACTCGTACACAGATACGCAGTATTTT.

In this sample, this clonotype turned up a few times. The chain joins TRBV7-9 to TRBJ2-1; D might be TRBD1 or TRBD2, each matching 5 bases. Germline V lookup: CDR1 SEHNR, CDR2 FQNEAQ (reference sequence). The CDR3 is 19 amino acids. V was pared by 5 bases and J by 4 bases, with 27 bases between. The CDR3 loop reads CASSPRDHQSQKTYNEQFF. As DNA, the CDR3 is TGTGCCAGCAGCCCCCGGGACCACCAAAGTCAAAAGACATACAATGAGCAGTTCTTC.

The table lists this clonotype with a few counts. The chain couples TRBV12-3 or TRBV12-4 to TRBJ1-4; D is undetermined. This CDR3 comprises 15 residues. The V gene lost 1 base and the J gene lost 1 base, with 7 bases spanning the gap. CDR3 nucleotides: TGTGCCAGCAGTTTAGGGACTAGAACTAATGAAAAACTGTTTTTT. It yields the protein CASSLGTRTNEKLFF.

This clonotype was seen many times. V is TRBV4-1 and J is TRBJ1-1; D is uncertain. The V gene's germline CDR1 is MGHRA and CDR2 YSYEKL. V gave up 0 bases and J gave up 2 bases, with 13 bases separating them. This CDR3 region has 16 residues. DNA for the CDR3: TGCGCCAGCAGCCAAGATTGGGCACACCTAAACACTGAAGCTTTCTTT. The encoded protein is CASSQDWAHLNTEAFF.

This clonotype has at least ten counts. The chain is built from TRBV11-3 and TRBJ2-5; D is unclear. This CDR3 is 14 amino acids long. Deletions cut 2 bases from V and 4 bases from J, with 11 bases between. Germline lookup yields CDR1 SGHNT and CDR2 YENEEA. The CDR3 coding sequence is TGTGCCAGCAGCTTATCCGGGTTTGCAGAGACCCAGTACTTC. Translation gives CASSLSGFAETQYF.

In its sample, this clonotype was seen many times. The V call is TRBV2, the J call TRBJ2-2, with TRBD2 identical over 7 bases. There are 16 residues in the CDR3. CDR1 and CDR2 from the germline V gene are SNHLY and FYNNEI. J gave up 5 bases and V 4 bases, and 10 bases lay outside the gene matches. For the CDR3, the DNA is TGTGCCAGCAGTGTATTCGCTTCGGGGGGAACCGGGGAGCTGTTTTTT. Protein: CASSVFASGGTGELFF.

The table lists this clonotype with a few counts. This chain links TRBV6-1 with TRBJ1-2; 7 positions match TRBD1. The CDR3 totals 14 residues. CDR1 and CDR2 from the germline V gene are MNHNS and SASEGT. J was trimmed by 3 bases and V by 9 bases; bases with no gene match: 10. The CDR3 bases are TGTGCCAGTCAACGACAGGGAGGGTACTATGGCTACACCTTC. Its translation is CASQRQGGYYGYTF.

This clonotype was seen ten or more times. In DNA, the CDR3 is TGTGCCAGCAACCAGAGACAGGGACCCTACGAGCAGTACTTC. Its protein is CASNQRQGPYEQYF. The V and J genes are TRBV28 and TRBJ2-7; TRBD1 agrees at 7 bases. The CDR3 contains 14 residues. The V gene end was trimmed by 7 bases and the J gene end by 2 bases; junction bases not matched to a gene: 8. Germline V gene sequence: CDR1 MDHEN, CDR2 SYDVKM.

This clonotype was counted many times. The chain combines TRBV12-3 or TRBV12-4 with TRBJ2-7; 13 bases fit TRBD2. Trimming at V came to 5 bases and at J to 6 bases, leaving 4 bases not matched to a gene. The CDR3 spans 14 residues. The CDR3 sequence: CASSLRLAGGEQYF. The CDR3 DNA reads as TGTGCCAGCAGTCTCCGACTAGCGGGAGGCGAGCAGTACTTC.

This clonotype has just a few counts. The rearrangement uses TRBV2 and TRBJ2-3; TRBD2 agrees at 8 bases. The J segment lost 5 bases and the V segment lost 6 bases, leaving 10 bases of the junction unmatched. From germline, CDR1 is SNHLY and CDR2 FYNNEI. The CDR3 loop spans 15 amino acids. CDR3 sequence reads: CASRVLSGSGDTQYF. In DNA form, the CDR3 reads TGTGCCAGCAGGGTATTAAGCGGGAGTGGAGATACGCAGTATTTT.

This clonotype was counted between two and nine times. V and J are TRBV20-1 and TRBJ2-3, with 9 bases lining up with TRBD2. The CDR3 loop spans 18 amino acids. Germline V CDR1 and CDR2: DFQATT, SNEGSKA (reference sequence). Trimming cost V 0 bases and J 3 bases; bases outside gene matches: 13. The CDR3 DNA reads TGCAGTGCTAGAGATCATTACGGGCGGGGGGGCCCTACAGATACGCAGTATTTT. Its protein is CSARDHYGRGGPTDTQYF.